Presented here are 16 T cell receptor beta chains from one specimen sequenced in a study of pediatric ulcerative colitis. The table came from immunoSEQ multiplex PCR; TCRdb's copy has only in-frame clones and leaves some out. This sample has about 60,000 clones, with 80% to 90% found just once. The sequenced sample consisted of blood. These receptors originate from a boy younger than 18 who was a control in a study of pediatric ulcerative colitis.

The chain joins TRBV27 to TRBJ1-5, with TRBD1 matching 12 bases. Germline-derived CDR1 and CDR2 are MNHEY and SMNVEV (reference sequence). The CDR3 contains 18 residues. The V gene end was trimmed by 5 bases and the J gene end by 2 bases; junction bases not matched to a gene: 10. For the CDR3, the DNA is TGTGCCAGCAGTAAACGGGACAGGGGGCTCATTGGCAATCAGCCCCAGCATTTT. Protein product: CASSKRDRGLIGNQPQHF.

The V and J genes are TRBV7-2 and TRBJ1-3; TRBD1 agrees at 9 bases. There are 16 residues in the CDR3. Germline CDR1 reads SGHTA; CDR2 reads FQGNSA. V trimming: 5 bases; J trimming: 3 bases; junction bases outside the gene matches: 8. In nucleotides, the CDR3 is TGTGCCAGCAGCGCCTACGGGACAGGGAGTGGAAACACCATATATTTT. Residues: CASSAYGTGSGNTIYF.

The genes are TRBV19 and TRBJ2-7; D tentatively reads TRBD1 or TRBD2 (5 bases each). Trimming took off 5 bases at V and 2 bases at J, with 13 bases between the two ends. CDR3 length: 14 residues. Germline values: CDR1 LNHDA, CDR2 SQIVND (reference sequence). CDR3 DNA sequence: TGTGCCAGTAGTTCTCGGGACGGAACCTACGAGCAGTACTTC. Translating it yields CASSSRDGTYEQYF.

The chain recombines TRBV19 with TRBJ2-7; D ambiguous. V was pared by 4 bases and J by 1 base, with 11 bases between. The CDR3 consists of 14 residues. The V gene's germline CDR1 is LNHDA and CDR2 SQIVND (reference sequence). This chain's CDR3 is CASSKGEISYEQYF. The CDR3 nucleotides read TGTGCCAGTAGTAAAGGAGAGATATCCTACGAGCAGTACTTC.

J is TRBJ2-1 and V is TRBV9; D remains unclear. CDR3 length: 17 amino acids. V lost 0 bases and J lost 0, with 13 bases in between. Per the germline V gene, CDR1 is SGDLS and CDR2 is YYNGEE. CDR3: CASSVETRPGSYNEQFF. The DNA for the CDR3 is TGTGCCAGCAGCGTAGAGACCCGGCCCGGCTCCTACAATGAGCAGTTCTTC.

CDR3 in amino acids: CSAQNTGSGNTIYF. The DNA of the CDR3 is TGCAGCGCCCAAAATACAGGTTCTGGAAACACCATATATTTT. The genes are TRBV29-1 and TRBJ1-3; the D gene is possibly TRBD1 (5 bases). The CDR3 runs to 14 residues. The V end was cut by 7 bases, the J end by 1 base, with 14 bases between. Germline CDR1 SQVTM, CDR2 ANQGSEA.

This chain uses TRBV7-2 with TRBJ1-1; D is unresolved. This CDR3 region has 13 residues. The germline V gene encodes CDR1 SGHTA and CDR2 FQGNSA. Trimming shortened V by 5 bases and J by 1 base, and 8 bases separated the two germline ends. CDR3 sequence reads: CASSRAGNTEAFF. The CDR3, as DNA: TGTGCCAGCAGCCGAGCCGGGAACACTGAAGCTTTCTTT.

This chain connects TRBV20-1 to TRBJ2-7; D is unresolved. V lost 0 bases and J 4 bases, leaving 4 bases between the germline ends. The CDR3 is made up of 11 amino acids. Germline V gene data show CDR1 as DFQATT and CDR2 as SNEGSKA (reference sequence). CDR3 nucleotides: TGCAGTGCTAGAGATAAGTACGAGCAGTACTTC. It codes for CSARDKYEQYF.

This chain links TRBV6-5 with TRBJ1-1; 10 bases align to TRBD1. V trimming: 6 bases; J trimming: 3 bases; junction bases outside the gene matches: 1. This CDR3 has 13 residues. Germline assignment: CDR1 MNHEY and CDR2 SVGAGI. Here the CDR3 DNA reads TGTGCCAGCAGGGACAGGGGGTACACTGAAGCTTTCTTT. Its translation is CASRDRGYTEAFF.

CDR3 nucleotides: TGTGCCAGCAGCGTAGGGGGGGCCTTGAACACTGAAGCTTTCTTT. As protein: CASSVGGALNTEAFF. This chain connects TRBV9 to TRBJ1-1; a possible D gene is TRBD1 (6 bases). CDR1 is SGDLS and CDR2 is YYNGEE in the germline V gene. The V gene lost 0 bases and the J gene lost 0 bases, with 9 bases spanning the gap. The CDR3 has 15 residues.

V is TRBV28 and J is TRBJ1-5; unclear D gene. Germline V CDR1 and CDR2: MDHEN, SYDVKM. Trimming took 1 base from V and 6 from J, leaving 4 bases between them. This CDR3 has 12 amino acids. The CDR3 region is CASSLFGQPQHF. The CDR3 nucleotides are TGTGCCAGCAGTTTATTTGGTCAGCCCCAGCATTTT.

The V call is TRBV5-1, the J call TRBJ2-7; 8 nucleotides agree with TRBD1. Germline V gene data show CDR1 as SGHRS and CDR2 as YFSETQ. The CDR3 has 15 residues. J lost 2 bases, V lost 4 bases, and 8 bases had no gene match. Written as DNA, the CDR3 is TGCGCCAGCAGCACTGGACAGGGCATCGCCTACGAGCAGTACTTC. It codes for CASSTGQGIAYEQYF.

This clone appeared a single time. The V call is TRBV7-8, the J call TRBJ2-7, with D perhaps matching TRBD2 (5 bases). This CDR3 has 13 amino acids. V was shortened by 6 bases and J by 0 bases, with 9 bases between the two germline ends. Looked up from germline, CDR1 is SGHVS and CDR2 is FQNEAQ. The CDR3 nucleotides are TGTGCCAGCAGACCCACTAGCTCCTACGAGCAGTACTTC. This sequence encodes CASRPTSSYEQYF.

V and J are TRBV5-1 and TRBJ2-7; 10 bases match TRBD2. After removal of 2 bases from V and 5 bases from J, the junction contained 16 bases not matched to a gene. CDR1 is SGHRS, CDR2 YFSETQ, per germline. The CDR3 extends over 18 amino acids. The CDR3: CASSLGASGGFTAHEQYF. DNA of the CDR3: TGCGCCAGCAGCTTAGGCGCTAGCGGGGGATTTACCGCCCACGAGCAGTACTTC.

V and J are TRBV6-5 and TRBJ2-7; 8 positions agree with TRBD1. Per the germline V gene, CDR1 is MNHEY and CDR2 is SVGAGI. Trimming at V came to 5 bases and at J to 5 bases, leaving 5 bases not matched to a gene. This CDR3 comprises 13 residues. CDR3 sequence reads: CASSTGTGNEQYF. The CDR3 nucleotides read TGTGCCAGCAGTACCGGGACAGGAAACGAGCAGTACTTC.

The chain uses TRBV5-4 and TRBJ2-3, with D possibly matching TRBD2 (5 bases). The CDR3 runs to 16 residues. The germline V gene encodes CDR1 SGHNT and CDR2 YYREEE (reference sequence). Trimming took off 0 bases at V and 1 base at J, with 12 bases between the two ends. The CDR3 sequence: CASSLVSGFGTDTQYF. The CDR3 DNA reads TGTGCCAGCAGCTTGGTTTCGGGATTCGGCACAGATACGCAGTATTTT.